This record concerns one T cell receptor (beta chain) sequence. As handled by the study authors: Estimated nucleated cell counts came from reference gene primer amplification. This table comes from immunoSEQ multiplex PCR, and its TCRdb copy is limited to in-frame clones, with some not included. V and J calls plus clone size are reproduced from that table; the DNA served to infer D and trimming. The profile shows hundreds of thousands of clones, roughly nine tenths of them singletons. The data are from a study of blood T cell repertoires in COVID-19. About the research overall: The United States, Italy and Spain were the sources of the acute and convalescent COVID-19 samples. The analysed material was cDNA or gDNA that came from T cells, B-cell-depleted T cells, or PBMCs.

After removal of 2 bases from V and 3 bases from J, the junction contained 1 base not matched to a gene. The CDR3 covers 14 residues. The germline V gene encodes CDR1 GTSNPN and CDR2 SVGIG (reference sequence). What was sequenced was peripheral blood. This TCR was sampled from a woman between 50 and 59 years old with acute or convalescent COVID-19. The chain couples TRBV30 to TRBJ2-3, with 11 bases aligning to TRBD2. The CDR3 bases are TGTGCCTGGAGTACTAGCGGGAGTACAGATACGCAGTATTTT. The encoded protein is CAWSTSGSTDTQYF.